The rows below give T cell receptor beta chains drawn from one sample of a study of cytomegalovirus exposure and HLA in healthy donors. Measured with immunoSEQ multiplex PCR; TCRdb has only the in-frame clones, and not every one. In the table there are roughly 140,000 clones, around 82% of which are singletons. The specimen sequenced was PBMCs. These receptors originate from a woman in her fifties or sixties in good health and CMV-seropositive. Both conserved end residues are trimmed from each CDR3. Each record gives: V gene, clone size, CDR3 protein. Expanded clones get a size class; other rows say once, few or many, or leave the size out.

>TRBV6-5|.
ASTQRTGGYT
>TRBV2|.
ASTAGLAGPGANVLT
>TRBV13|.
ASSPGRAYEQY
>TRBV7-9|.
ASSLDRGSNSPLH
>TRBV30|.
AWNNRGTGELF
>TRBV5-6|.
ASLLLQTNTEAF
>TRBV6-6|once
ASSYSRGGYEQY
>TRBV7-2|few
ASSLNTYEQY
>TRBV7-2|.
ASNPILAGGTGELF
>TRBV6-1|.
ASSGAGVGNQPQH
>TRBV6-1|few
ASSDPPTFSGGNYEQY
>TRBV6-1|.
ASRAGGPYEQY
>TRBV9|.
ASSVGGGTGGREQF
>TRBV2|.
ARKGDTGELF
>TRBV5-1|.
ASSLEPNFGVEKLF
>TRBV6-1|.
ASSERAVEGGRVGGGALGYT
>TRBV30|.
AWSTGLNTDTQY
>TRBV2|.
ATKPGTVSTDTQY
>TRBV13|.
ASPGDRAIGYT
>TRBV15|.
ATSRNFLAAANTGELF
>TRBV5-1|.
ASSSSGGMRNEQF
>TRBV5-1|.
ASSLVGEREQY
>TRBV6-6|.
ASSYTAGGNSPLH
>TRBV7-6|.
ASSPPGGANVLT
>TRBV6-1|.
ASSEGTGLGYT
>TRBV30|.
AWSGGTVAYEQY
>TRBV30|.
APKGGPSSNQPQH
>TRBV6-5|once
ASSYSWGRRLEGYT
>TRBV6-6|.
ASSLGDNEQF
>TRBV6-6|.
ARSKGPNTEAF
>TRBV5-1|.
ASSLAGSRGYT
>TRBV18|.
ASSSALPTTGARTGNTIY
>TRBV6-5|once
ASSRAGTANEKLF
>TRBV6-4|.
AGPYRVTAYNSPLH
>TRBV29-1|.
SARQGSQPQH
>TRBV18|.
ASSPGLRQGGGSFGGYT
>TRBV7-2|.
ASSLIGGATGELF
>TRBV5-4|.
ASSPRTGTDTQY